This record concerns one T cell receptor beta chain sequence. Losses at the gene ends were 3 bases for V and 1 base for J; bases not matched to a gene: 3. Germline CDR1 reads SGHNT; CDR2 reads YYREEE (reference sequence). CDR3 length: 15 amino acids. Nashville, Tennessee was home to all donors, who were Caucasian adults. CD4+ cells underwent separation, giving CD45RA+ naive and CD45RA-negative memory subsets. Per sorted-subset replicate PCR, input was roughly 200 ng DNA, representing tens of thousands of T cell genomes. The repertoire was sequenced with immunoSEQ multiplex PCR; TCRdb's copy has only in-frame clones and lacks some. The sample includes around 2,000,000 clones, 95% of them seen just once. The sample belongs to a study of shared clonotypes between healthy human individuals. Background on the study: Sampling drew on donors who were two women and a few men aged 18 to 49.

Sequencing was performed on naive CD4+ T cells sorted from blood. Specified subset: CD45RA+ positively selected. This TCR came from a man aged 18-30 years in good health. J is TRBJ1-1 and V is TRBV5-4; 10 nucleotides line up with TRBD1. The CDR3 loop reads CASSWGQGKNTEAFF. CDR3 nucleotides: TGTGCCAGCAGCTGGGGACAGGGGAAGAACACTGAAGCTTTCTTT. The variable domain in full, with the rest retrieved from reference TRBV5-4 and TRBJ1-1, is ETGVTQSPTHLIKTRGQQVTLRCSSQSGHNTVSWYQQALGQGPQFIFQYYREEENGRGNFPPRFSGLQFPNYSSELNVNALELDDSALYLCASSWGQGKNTEAFFGQGTRLTVV.